This T cell receptor beta chain stems from a study of CD8 T cells in ankylosing spondylitis. The V and J ends lost 4 bases and 2 bases, in that order; junction bases with no gene match: 7. Germline CDR1 reads DFQATT; CDR2 reads SNEGSKA (reference sequence). This CDR3 region has 14 residues. MiXCR, applied by TCRdb to the 5' RACE reads, yields one record per CDR3 protein. This table holds under 250,000 distinct CDR3 sequences, over 9.5% found once. There are many counts of this clonotype. The receptor was derived from a male donor with ankylosing spondylitis or in good health (not recorded which). This chain uses TRBV20-1 with TRBJ2-7; 8 bases are shared with TRBD1. Sequencing was performed on blood, either unsorted or a sorted T cell fraction (not recorded which). DNA of the CDR3: TGCAGTGCTACAGGACAGGGAACCCCCTACGAGCAGTACTTC. Translating it yields CSATGQGTPYEQYF.